One and the same sample provided the 24 T cell receptor beta chains below, sequenced in a study of response to subunit inactivated influenza vaccine. Via MiXCR, TCRdb re-called the RT-PCR reads, giving one row per CDR3 protein. Of 530,000 or so distinct CDR3 sequences listed, about 25% are singletons. The source was CD4+ T cells sorted from PBMCs, collected roughly 5 days after vaccination. Receptors were obtained from a man between 45 and 60 years old who received an inactivated influenza vaccine.

The V call is TRBV20-1, the J call TRBJ2-1; no reliable D call. From germline, CDR1 is DFQATT and CDR2 SNEGSKA (reference sequence). The CDR3 spans 14 residues. V shed 0 bases and J shed 6 bases, with 12 bases lying between them. The CDR3 reads CSARDIEPTNEQFF. DNA for the CDR3: TGCAGTGCTAGAGATATCGAGCCTACCAATGAGCAGTTCTTC.

The DNA for the CDR3 is TGTGCCAGCAGCGTAGGACAGGTGTCCTACAATGAGCAGTTCTTC. Translation: CASSVGQVSYNEQFF. The chain carries TRBV9 and TRBJ2-1; tentative D call: TRBD1 (6 bases). Per the germline V gene, CDR1 is SGDLS and CDR2 is YYNGEE. This CDR3 has 15 residues. V was shortened by 0 bases and J by 1 base, with 8 bases between the two germline ends.

This clonotype was found a few times. The chain has TRBV6-5 and TRBJ1-2, with a possible D match to TRBD1 (5 bases). There are 15 residues in the CDR3. The V end lost 5 bases, the J end lost 0 bases, and 13 bases lay between the germline ends. CDR1 is MNHEY, CDR2 SVGAGI, per germline. CDR3 coding DNA: TGTGCCAGCAGTCACCGGGACTTATCTAACTATGGCTACACCTTC. Amino acids: CASSHRDLSNYGYTF.

This chain joins TRBV4-3 and TRBJ2-7; D might be TRBD1 (5 bases). The V and J ends lost 0 bases and 3 bases respectively, with 9 bases between them. This CDR3 has 14 residues. Germline CDR1 reads LGHNA; CDR2 reads YSLEER. The CDR3 DNA reads TGCGCCAGCAGCCAAGACAGGGATTTCTACGAGCAGTACTTC. It yields the protein CASSQDRDFYEQYF.

The rearrangement uses TRBV4-2 and TRBJ2-3, with D unresolved. V lost 0 bases and J 6 bases, leaving 10 bases between the germline ends. The CDR3 runs to 14 residues. Germline assignment: CDR1 LGHNA and CDR2 YNFKEQ. The CDR3, as DNA: TGTGCCAGCAGCCAAGATAAGGGCGTGGATACGCAGTATTTT. Translating gives CASSQDKGVDTQYF.

The chain carries TRBV7-9 and TRBJ2-7; D remains unclear. Germline V gene lookup returns CDR1 SEHNR and CDR2 FQNEAQ (reference sequence). This CDR3 contains 15 residues. V was pared by 5 bases and J by 0 bases, with 14 bases between. The CDR3 DNA reads TGTGCCAGCAGCCCCCAGTTGGGTTTCTCCTACGAGCAGTACTTC. Translated: CASSPQLGFSYEQYF.

The rearrangement joins TRBV4-3 to TRBJ1-1; TRBD1 aligns across 7 bases. The ends lost 0 bases at V and 1 base at J; junction bases unmatched: 11. Germline lookup yields CDR1 LGHNA and CDR2 YSLEER. CDR3 size: 18 residues. CDR3 sequence: CASSQEIRGFAWNTEAFF. As DNA, the CDR3 is TGCGCCAGCAGCCAAGAGATCAGGGGGTTTGCATGGAACACTGAAGCTTTCTTT.

This clonotype was seen repeatedly, ten times or more. J is TRBJ1-1 and V is TRBV19; 7 bases fit TRBD1. J was trimmed by 6 bases and V by 4 bases; bases with no gene match: 5. Germline CDR1 and CDR2: LNHDA and SQIVND (reference sequence). CDR3 length: 13 amino acids. CDR3 DNA sequence: TGTGCCAGTAGTACGACAGGGTTGGCTGAAGCTTTCTTT. It is translated as CASSTTGLAEAFF.

The CDR3 region is CASSLRGIGTEAFF. CDR3 DNA sequence: TGTGCCAGCAGCTTGAGGGGGATTGGCACTGAAGCTTTCTTT. The rearrangement joins TRBV5-6 to TRBJ1-1; possible D gene TRBD1, 6 bases. Per germline, CDR1 SGHDT and CDR2 YYEEEE. This CDR3 is 14 amino acids long. Trimming removed 1 base at V and 4 bases at J, with 11 bases between.

This chain connects TRBV24-1 to TRBJ2-1; D gene ambiguous. V lost 4 bases and J 2 bases, leaving 20 bases between the germline ends. The CDR3 runs 18 residues. Germline V lookup: CDR1 KGHDR, CDR2 SFDVKD. The CDR3 nucleotides are TGTGCCACCAGTGACTCGGATCCACGACGAAACCCCTACAATGAGCAGTTCTTC. Translation: CATSDSDPRRNPYNEQFF.

This clonotype was picked up many times. The chain employs TRBV18 and TRBJ1-6; 11 bases map to TRBD1. The V gene's germline CDR1 is KGHSH and CDR2 LQKENI. V was pared by 3 bases and J by 5 bases, with 9 bases of the junction left unmatched. There are 18 residues in the CDR3. The CDR3 nucleotides are TGTGCCAGCTCACCTTTTATCATGGACAGGGGGCATAATTCACCCCTCCACTTT. Translating it yields CASSPFIMDRGHNSPLHF.

The gene calls are TRBV28 and TRBJ2-7; D call uncertain. Germline assignment: CDR1 MDHEN and CDR2 SYDVKM. The ends were cut back, 5 bases at V and 0 bases at J, with 11 bases in the middle. CDR3 length equals 14 residues. CDR3: CASSLFWSSYEQYF. CDR3 nucleotide sequence: TGTGCCAGCAGTCTTTTCTGGAGCTCCTACGAGCAGTACTTC.

A few counts support this clonotype. This sequence joins TRBV20-1 and TRBJ2-3, with D perhaps matching TRBD2 (5 bases). From germline, CDR1 is DFQATT and CDR2 SNEGSKA (reference sequence). This CDR3 contains 15 residues. V was pared by 5 bases and J by 0 bases, with 15 bases between. The CDR3 loop reads CSAPQLGSSTDTQYF. Here the CDR3 DNA reads TGCAGTGCTCCCCAACTAGGATCTAGCACAGATACGCAGTATTTT.

This clonotype was found many times. V gene TRBV6-2 or TRBV6-3 combines with J gene TRBJ2-7, with 7 nucleotides matching TRBD1. J was trimmed by 1 base and V by 7 bases; bases with no gene match: 7. The length of the CDR3 is 14 residues. Germline V lookup: CDR1 MNHEY, CDR2 SVGEGT. The CDR3 nucleotides read TGTGCCAGCAACCGGGACAGCGGTTCCTACGAGCAGTACTTC. Its protein is CASNRDSGSYEQYF.

This chain joins TRBV27 and TRBJ1-5; 7 bases line up with TRBD1. The CDR3 has 16 residues. Germline V gives CDR1 MNHEY, CDR2 SMNVEV (reference sequence). Losses at the gene ends were 6 bases for V and 0 bases for J; bases not matched to a gene: 8. CDR3 nucleotide sequence: TGTGCCAGCAGGGACAGGTGGTTCTATAGCAATCAGCCCCAGCATTTT. Its translation: CASRDRWFYSNQPQHF.

This clonotype was observed a few times. V gene TRBV10-3 combines with J gene TRBJ1-5; 8 nucleotides match TRBD1. CDR1 is ENHRY, CDR2 SYGVKD, per germline. Trimming removed 2 bases from V and 2 bases from J; junction bases left unmatched: 5. The CDR3 covers 16 residues. In DNA form, the CDR3 reads TGTGCCATCAGTGAGGGACAGGGAGGGGGCAATCAGCCCCAGCATTTT. Translation gives CAISEGQGGGNQPQHF.

This clonotype has only one observation. The gene calls are TRBV9 and TRBJ2-3; 7 positions agree with TRBD1. The V and J ends lost 6 bases and 1 base, in that order; junction bases with no gene match: 11. CDR3 length: 16 amino acids. Germline assignment: CDR1 SGDLS and CDR2 YYNGEE. The CDR3 coding sequence is TGTGCCAGCACCCGAGGGGGCGGAGGACGCACAGATACGCAGTATTTT. It codes for CASTRGGGGRTDTQYF.

This clonotype occurred many times. The genes are TRBV4-2 and TRBJ2-1; no clear D gene. CDR1 is LGHNA and CDR2 is YNFKEQ in the germline V gene. The CDR3 extends over 16 amino acids. V was shortened by 6 bases and J by 6 bases, with 21 bases between the two germline ends. The CDR3 DNA is TGTGCCAGCAGATCACCCATCGGTAAATTCCCCAATGAGCAGTTCTTC. Its translation is CASRSPIGKFPNEQFF.

This clonotype was counted a few times. The chain combines TRBV6-5 with TRBJ1-6; 11 bases map to TRBD1. Germline values: CDR1 MNHEY, CDR2 SVGAGI. The CDR3 has 15 residues. The trim removed 4 bases at V and 9 bases at J, leaving 5 bases unmatched. DNA for the CDR3: TGTGCCAGCAGTTCCCGGGACAGGGGGTTTTCACCCCTCCACTTT. Protein sequence: CASSSRDRGFSPLHF.

The rearrangement links TRBV7-9 to TRBJ2-7; the D gene is possibly TRBD1 (5 bases). V lost 6 bases, J lost 5 bases, and 11 bases lay in between. Germline V gene data show CDR1 as SEHNR and CDR2 as FQNEAQ (reference sequence). CDR3 length equals 12 residues. The CDR3, as DNA: TGTGCCAGCAGGATGGACACCAACGAGCAGTACTTC. Residues: CASRMDTNEQYF.

This clonotype came up many times. CDR3 nucleotides: TGTGCCACCAGCAGGGACAAGGGGGGTATGGCTCAGCCCCAGCATTTT. This encodes CATSRDKGGMAQPQHF. The V and J genes are TRBV15 and TRBJ1-5; a possible D gene is TRBD1 (6 bases). In germline, CDR1 is LNHNV, CDR2 YYDKDF (reference sequence). The CDR3 runs 16 residues. V was clipped by 3 bases and J by 6 bases, with 18 bases between them.

The chain uses TRBV5-6 and TRBJ2-3; D call uncertain. V dropped 5 bases and J dropped 6 bases, with 10 bases sitting between them. The CDR3 totals 12 residues. The germline V gene encodes CDR1 SGHDT and CDR2 YYEEEE. CDR3 nucleotide sequence: TGTGCCAGCAGTACCGCCGGGGATACGCAGTATTTT. Translation gives CASSTAGDTQYF.

The chain couples TRBV4-3 to TRBJ1-2; D not certain. This CDR3 spans 15 amino acids. Trimming pared 3 bases from V and 0 bases from J, leaving 11 bases between. In germline, CDR1 is LGHNA, CDR2 YSLEER. The CDR3 protein is CASSQEDVANYGYTF. DNA of the CDR3: TGCGCCAGCAGCCAGGAGGACGTAGCTAACTATGGCTACACCTTC.

This clonotype was observed a few times. The chain couples TRBV29-1 to TRBJ2-7; a weak D match, TRBD1 (6 bases). Trimming removed 4 bases from V and 1 base from J, with 8 bases in between. CDR1 and CDR2 (germline): SQVTM, ANQGSEA. CDR3 length: 12 amino acids. CDR3 coding DNA: TGCAGCGTTGGACAGGCTTCCTACGAGCAGTACTTC. This encodes CSVGQASYEQYF.